Following are 20 T cell receptor beta chains from one sample sequenced in a study of blood T cells in healthy people across ages. With a J-beta primer mix and a sample-barcoded 5' primer, a second PCR ran about 7 to 12 cycles. TCRdb re-called the 5' RACE reads through MiXCR, storing one row per CDR3 protein. The table lists approximately 680,000 distinct CDR3 sequences, around 32% of them singletons. The specimen sequenced was blood. Source of these receptors: a woman aged 80 or over in good health.

This clonotype came up a few times. V and J are TRBV27 and TRBJ2-5; 8 nucleotides agree with TRBD1. V shed 6 bases, J shed 5 bases, and the junction held 20 bases outside the gene matches. The germline CDR1 and CDR2 sequences are MNHEY and SMNVEV (reference sequence). This CDR3 comprises 18 residues. The CDR3 region is CASRIEGITGGTVETQYF. In DNA form, the CDR3 reads TGTGCCAGCAGAATCGAGGGCATAACAGGGGGGACTGTCGAGACCCAGTACTTC.

This clonotype was counted a few times. This sequence may be a read error, since a much larger clone differs from it by one base. The chain is built from TRBV6-2 or TRBV6-3 and TRBJ1-2; 7 bases are a match to TRBD1. Germline V gene lookup returns CDR1 MNHEY and CDR2 SVGEGT. Trimming removed 7 bases from V and 4 bases from J; junction bases left unmatched: 9. This CDR3 region has 14 residues. CDR3 nucleotides: TGTGCCAGCACTAAGGGGGGGACAGCCTATGGCTACACCTTC. Residues: CASTKGGTAYGYTF.

This clonotype was counted ten times or more. This chain uses TRBV28 with TRBJ1-2; 7 nucleotides agree with TRBD1. V lost 6 bases, J lost 0 bases, and 7 bases stayed unmatched. CDR3 length: 15 residues. Germline V lookup: CDR1 MDHEN, CDR2 SYDVKM. CDR3 nucleotide sequence: TGTGCCAGCAGCTTGCCCGGGACAGCTAACTATGGCTACACCTTC. Protein: CASSLPGTANYGYTF.

This clonotype was counted ten times or more. The V and J genes are TRBV10-3 and TRBJ2-3; no firm D call. CDR1 ENHRY and CDR2 SYGVKD come from the germline V gene. V lost 11 bases and J lost 5, with 11 bases in between. The CDR3 has 11 residues. CDR3 sequence: CAASKGDTQYF. CDR3 DNA sequence: TGTGCCGCGTCTAAGGGAGATACGCAGTATTTT.

J is TRBJ2-5 and V is TRBV20-1, with 8 positions matching TRBD2. This CDR3 is 14 amino acids long. The V segment lost 6 bases and the J segment 7 bases; nucleotides outside the gene matches: 13. Germline CDR1 and CDR2: DFQATT and SNEGSKA (reference sequence). The chain's CDR3 is CSALKTSAAGTQYF. The CDR3 coding sequence is TGCAGTGCCCTGAAGACTAGCGCTGCTGGGACCCAGTACTTC.

This clonotype was seen ten or more times. The gene calls are TRBV5-1 and TRBJ2-7; weak D call: TRBD2 (7 bases). V gave up 7 bases and J gave up 2 bases, with 19 bases separating them. The CDR3 consists of 15 residues. Germline V gene sequence: CDR1 SGHRS, CDR2 YFSETQ. For the CDR3, the DNA is TGCGCCAGCCGAAGGGGGGGCGCCGACCCCTACGAGCAGTACTTC. Translated, it gives CASRRGGADPYEQYF.

With regard to this clonotype: A single base separates this from a much larger clone, so it may be a read error. This rearrangement joins TRBV14 to TRBJ1-2; TRBD1 matches 10 bases. The CDR3 is made up of 15 amino acids. Germline trimming cut 5 bases from V and 7 bases from J; bases unmatched to any gene: 10. Per the germline V gene, CDR1 is SGHDN and CDR2 is FVKESK. The CDR3: CASSYCGQGEPGYTF. The CDR3 DNA follows: TGTGCCAGCAGCTATTGCGGACAGGGGGAACCTGGCTACACCTTC.

The chain has TRBV5-1 and TRBJ1-1; 7 bases are shared with TRBD1. J gave up 5 bases and V 1 base, and 5 bases lay outside the gene matches. CDR3 length equals 14 residues. The germline V gene has CDR1 SGHRS and CDR2 YFSETQ. In DNA form, the CDR3 reads TGCGCCAGCAGCTTGAAGGGGGCAAAGACTGAAGCTTTCTTT. Protein product: CASSLKGAKTEAFF.

This clonotype was detected ten times or more. The chain couples TRBV4-1 to TRBJ2-7, with D perhaps matching TRBD2 (6 bases). The V and J ends lost 3 bases and 1 base respectively, with 13 bases between them. CDR3 length equals 15 residues. CDR1 is MGHRA and CDR2 is YSYEKL in the germline V gene. The CDR3 spells CASSQTSLRSYEQYF. CDR3 DNA sequence: TGCGCCAGCAGCCAGACTAGTTTAAGGTCCTACGAGCAGTACTTC.

This clonotype was seen ten or more times. The rearrangement uses TRBV5-1 and TRBJ1-2; 7 positions agree with TRBD1. Germline CDR1 SGHRS, CDR2 YFSETQ. The V and J ends lost 0 bases and 0 bases, in that order; junction bases with no gene match: 5. This CDR3 contains 16 residues. The CDR3 sequence is CASSLEGQRANYGYTF. The CDR3 bases are TGCGCCAGCAGCTTGGAGGGACAGAGAGCTAACTATGGCTACACCTTC.

Concerning this clonotype: A much larger clonotype is one base distant, so this may be a read error. This chain joins TRBV27 and TRBJ2-1; D perhaps matches TRBD2 (5 bases). Germline V gene data show CDR1 as MNHEY and CDR2 as SMNVEV (reference sequence). This CDR3 is built from 14 residues. Trimming took 5 bases from V and 2 from J, leaving 10 bases between them. CDR3 nucleotide sequence: TGTGCCAGCAGTGGCCAGAGGGCCTACAATGAGCAGTTCTTC. Protein: CASSGQRAYNEQFF.

J is TRBJ1-4 and V is TRBV30, with D possibly TRBD1 on 6 matching bases. The CDR3 extends over 15 amino acids. Germline loops: CDR1 GTSNPN, CDR2 SVGIG (reference sequence). In DNA form, the CDR3 reads TGTCCCTTGAGGGGGAGCGGGACGGCAAATGAAAAACTGTTTTTT. Amino acid sequence: CPLRGSGTANEKLFF.

CDR3 nucleotides: TGCGCCAGCAGCGGAGGGACAGGGAGGCACTACGAGCAGTACTTC. Amino acid sequence: CASSGGTGRHYEQYF. The J gene is TRBJ2-7, the V gene TRBV5-1, with 9 bases that match TRBD1. CDR1 and CDR2 (germline): SGHRS, YFSETQ. V lost 4 bases and J lost 3; bases outside the gene matches: 8. CDR3 length: 15 residues.

This clonotype was recorded a few times. The rearrangement uses TRBV24-1 and TRBJ2-5; TRBD2 might be the D (7 bases). The V gene lost 4 bases and the J gene lost 11 bases, with 19 bases spanning the gap. This CDR3 is built from 14 residues. Germline CDR1 KGHDR, CDR2 SFDVKD. The CDR3 region is CATSDPGEGSKQYF. CDR3 DNA: TGTGCCACCAGTGACCCAGGGGAGGGGTCCAAGCAGTACTTC.

Worth noting for this clonotype: A read error is possible here, since a much larger clone lies one base away. The gene calls are TRBV7-7 and TRBJ2-5, with D possibly being TRBD2 (6 bases). From germline, CDR1 is SSHAT and CDR2 FNYEAQ (reference sequence). The CDR3 contains 15 residues. The CDR3 region is CTSSLSPSRQETQYF. The CDR3 DNA follows: TGTACTAGCAGCTTAAGTCCCTCTCGGCAAGAGACCCAGTACTTC.

This clonotype was counted a few times. A much larger clone sits a single nucleotide away, making a read error possible. The chain combines TRBV20-1 with TRBJ2-5; D tentatively reads TRBD1 or TRBD2 (5 bases each). The CDR3 covers 13 residues. CDR1 and CDR2 from the germline V gene are DFQATT and SNEGSKA (reference sequence). Trimming pared 3 bases from V and 11 bases from J, leaving 19 bases between. In nucleotides, the CDR3 is TGCAGTGCTAGCCCCCCGGGACCGAGGGAGCAGTACTTC. It encodes CSASPPGPREQYF.

This chain connects TRBV14 to TRBJ2-4; D is unresolved. The CDR3 has 13 residues. Trimming stripped 5 bases from V and 12 bases from J, with 17 bases between. The germline gives CDR1 SGHDN, CDR2 FVKESK. The CDR3 sequence is CASSLIQPPDQYF. The CDR3, as DNA: TGTGCCAGCAGCTTGATACAGCCACCAGATCAGTACTTC.

This clonotype was detected only a few times. The V call is TRBV7-3, the J call TRBJ1-4; 7 bases match TRBD1. The germline CDR1 and CDR2 sequences are SGHTA and FQGTGA. This CDR3 region has 14 residues. J lost 6 bases, V lost 5 bases, and 6 bases had no gene match. The CDR3, as DNA: TGTGCCAGCAGCGCGACAGGGAGAGATGAAAAACTGTTTTTT. The encoded protein is CASSATGRDEKLFF.

With respect to this clonotype: A read error may account for a junction end that differs from germline. The V gene is TRBV2, the J gene TRBJ1-2, with D possibly being TRBD1 (5 bases). This CDR3 comprises 13 residues. The V gene's germline CDR1 is SNHLY and CDR2 FYNNEI. The CDR3 protein is CASSVRGGYGFTF. The CDR3 DNA reads TGTGCCAGCAGTGTACGGGGCGGCTATGGCTTCACCTTC.

Concerning this clonotype itself: It may be a read error: a sequence one base away is much more abundant. J is TRBJ1-2 and V is TRBV5-6; D not certain. The CDR3 runs 15 residues. Germline V gives CDR1 SGHDT, CDR2 YYEEEE. This CDR3 reads CANSLPLLDNYGYTF. The CDR3 DNA sequence: TGTGCCAACAGCCTACCCCTTCTGGATAACTATGGCTACACCTTC.